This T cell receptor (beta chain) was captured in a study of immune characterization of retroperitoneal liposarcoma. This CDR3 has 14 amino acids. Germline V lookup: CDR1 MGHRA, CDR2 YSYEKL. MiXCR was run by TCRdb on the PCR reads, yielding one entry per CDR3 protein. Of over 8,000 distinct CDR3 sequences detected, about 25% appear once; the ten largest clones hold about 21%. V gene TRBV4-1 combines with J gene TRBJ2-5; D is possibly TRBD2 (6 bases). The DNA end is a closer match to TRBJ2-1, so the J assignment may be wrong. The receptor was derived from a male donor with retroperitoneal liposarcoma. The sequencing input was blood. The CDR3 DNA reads TGCGCCAGCAGCCCAACAATGACTAGTAGTGAGCAGTTCTTC. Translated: CASSPTMTSSEQFF.